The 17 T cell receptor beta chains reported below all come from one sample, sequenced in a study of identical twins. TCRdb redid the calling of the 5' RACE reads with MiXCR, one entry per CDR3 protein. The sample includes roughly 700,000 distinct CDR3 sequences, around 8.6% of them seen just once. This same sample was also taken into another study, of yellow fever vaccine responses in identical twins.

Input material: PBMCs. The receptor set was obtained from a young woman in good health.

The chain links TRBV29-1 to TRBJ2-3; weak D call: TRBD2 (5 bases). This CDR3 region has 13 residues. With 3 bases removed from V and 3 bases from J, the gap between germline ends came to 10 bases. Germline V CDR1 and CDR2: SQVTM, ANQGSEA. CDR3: CSVEVRGTDTQYF. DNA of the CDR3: TGCAGCGTTGAGGTCAGAGGGACAGATACGCAGTATTTT.

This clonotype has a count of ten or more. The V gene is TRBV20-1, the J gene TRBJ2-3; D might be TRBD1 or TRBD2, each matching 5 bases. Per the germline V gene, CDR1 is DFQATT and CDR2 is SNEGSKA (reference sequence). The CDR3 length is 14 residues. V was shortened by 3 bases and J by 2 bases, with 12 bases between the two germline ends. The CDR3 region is CSASPGPITDTQYF. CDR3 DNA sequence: TGCAGTGCTAGCCCGGGACCGATCACAGATACGCAGTATTTT.

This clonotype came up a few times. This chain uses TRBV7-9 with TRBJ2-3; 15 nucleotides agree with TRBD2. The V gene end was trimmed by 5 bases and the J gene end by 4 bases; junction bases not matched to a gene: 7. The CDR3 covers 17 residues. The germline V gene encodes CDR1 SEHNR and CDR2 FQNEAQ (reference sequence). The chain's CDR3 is CASSPGLAGGRPDTQYF. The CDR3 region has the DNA TGTGCCAGCAGCCCAGGACTAGCGGGAGGGAGACCAGATACGCAGTATTTT. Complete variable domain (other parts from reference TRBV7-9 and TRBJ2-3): DTGVSQNPRHKITKRGQNVTFRCDPISEHNRLYWYRQTLGQGPEFLTYFQNEAQLEKSRLLSDRFSAERPKGSFSTLEIQRTEQGDSAMYLCASSPGLAGGRPDTQYFGPGTRLTVL.

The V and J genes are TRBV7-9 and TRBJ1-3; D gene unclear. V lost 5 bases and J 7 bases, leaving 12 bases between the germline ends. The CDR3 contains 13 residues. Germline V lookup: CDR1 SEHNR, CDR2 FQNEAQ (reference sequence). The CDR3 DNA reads TGTGCCAGCAGCGGCAGGACGGGGAACACCATATATTTT. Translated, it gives CASSGRTGNTIYF.

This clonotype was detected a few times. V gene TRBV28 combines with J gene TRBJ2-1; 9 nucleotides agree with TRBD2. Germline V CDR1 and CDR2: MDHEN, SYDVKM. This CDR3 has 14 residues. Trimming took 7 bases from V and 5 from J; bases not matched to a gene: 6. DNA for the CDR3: TGTGCCAGCATAAAGGCGGGGGGGAACAATGAGCAGTTCTTC. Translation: CASIKAGGNNEQFF.

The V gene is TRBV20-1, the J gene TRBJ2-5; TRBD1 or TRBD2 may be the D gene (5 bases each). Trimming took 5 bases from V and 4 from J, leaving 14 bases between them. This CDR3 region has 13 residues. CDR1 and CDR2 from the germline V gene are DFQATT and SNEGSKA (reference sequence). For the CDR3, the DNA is TGCAGTGCTGGGACCAGTGGGCCAGAGACCCAGTACTTC. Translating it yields CSAGTSGPETQYF.

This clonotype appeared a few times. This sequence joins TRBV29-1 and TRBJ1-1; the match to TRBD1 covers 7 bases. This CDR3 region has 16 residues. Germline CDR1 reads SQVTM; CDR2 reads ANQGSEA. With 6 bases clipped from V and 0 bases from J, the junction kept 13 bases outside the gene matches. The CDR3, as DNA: TGCAGCGTGGCACCTAGACAGGGTCCGGTGAACACTGAAGCTTTCTTT. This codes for CSVAPRQGPVNTEAFF.

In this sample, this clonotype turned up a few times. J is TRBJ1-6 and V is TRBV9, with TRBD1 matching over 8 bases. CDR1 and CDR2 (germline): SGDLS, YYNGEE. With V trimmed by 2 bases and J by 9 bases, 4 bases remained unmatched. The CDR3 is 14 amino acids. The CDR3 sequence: CASSVTGVASPLHF. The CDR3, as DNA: TGTGCCAGCAGCGTGACAGGGGTGGCTTCACCCCTCCACTTT.

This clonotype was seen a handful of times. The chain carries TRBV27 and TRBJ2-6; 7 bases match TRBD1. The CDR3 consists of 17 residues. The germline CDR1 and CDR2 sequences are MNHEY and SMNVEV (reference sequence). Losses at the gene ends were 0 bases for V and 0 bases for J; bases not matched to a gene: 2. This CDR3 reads CASSLSGTVSGANVLTF. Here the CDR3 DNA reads TGTGCCAGCAGTTTATCCGGGACAGTCTCTGGGGCCAACGTCCTGACTTTC.

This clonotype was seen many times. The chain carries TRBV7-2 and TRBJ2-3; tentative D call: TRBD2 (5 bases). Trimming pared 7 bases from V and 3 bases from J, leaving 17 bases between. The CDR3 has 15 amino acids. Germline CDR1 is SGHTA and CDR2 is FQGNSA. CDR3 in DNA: TGTGCCAGCACCCTTAGAGCTAGCCGAACAGATACGCAGTATTTT. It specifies CASTLRASRTDTQYF.

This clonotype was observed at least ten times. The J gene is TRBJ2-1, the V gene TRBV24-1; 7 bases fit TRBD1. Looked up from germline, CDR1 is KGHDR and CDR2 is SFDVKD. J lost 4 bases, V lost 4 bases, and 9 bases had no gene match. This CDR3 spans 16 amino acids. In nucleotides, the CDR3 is TGTGCCACCAGTGACGAGACAGGGACCCTTTACAATGAGCAGTTCTTC. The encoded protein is CATSDETGTLYNEQFF.

The CDR3 region is CASSLASRPTDTQYF. CDR3 DNA sequence: TGTGCCAGCAGCTTAGCGAGTAGGCCCACAGATACGCAGTATTTT. The chain recombines TRBV7-6 with TRBJ2-3; no definite D call. The germline V gene has CDR1 SGHVS and CDR2 FNYEAQ. CDR3 length equals 15 residues. Deletions cut 0 bases from V and 2 bases from J, with 9 bases between.

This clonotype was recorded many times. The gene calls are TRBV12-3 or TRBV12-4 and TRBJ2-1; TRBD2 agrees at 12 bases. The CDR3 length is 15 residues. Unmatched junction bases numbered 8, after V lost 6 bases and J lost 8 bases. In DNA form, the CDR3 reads TGTGCCAGCAGGCCGACTAGCGGGAGTCTCTATGAGCAGTTCTTC. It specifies CASRPTSGSLYEQFF.

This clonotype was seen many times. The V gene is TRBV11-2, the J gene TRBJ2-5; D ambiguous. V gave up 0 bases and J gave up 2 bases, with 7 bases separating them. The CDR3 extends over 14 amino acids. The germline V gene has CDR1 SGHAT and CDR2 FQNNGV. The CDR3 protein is CASSLDTFQETQYF. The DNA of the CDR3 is TGTGCCAGCAGCTTAGATACTTTTCAAGAGACCCAGTACTTC.

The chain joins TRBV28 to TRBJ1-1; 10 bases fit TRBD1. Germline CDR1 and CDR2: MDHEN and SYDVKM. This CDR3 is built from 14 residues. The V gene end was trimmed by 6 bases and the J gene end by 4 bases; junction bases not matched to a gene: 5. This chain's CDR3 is CASSKDRGLTEAFF. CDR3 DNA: TGTGCCAGCAGCAAAGACAGGGGGCTCACTGAAGCTTTCTTT.

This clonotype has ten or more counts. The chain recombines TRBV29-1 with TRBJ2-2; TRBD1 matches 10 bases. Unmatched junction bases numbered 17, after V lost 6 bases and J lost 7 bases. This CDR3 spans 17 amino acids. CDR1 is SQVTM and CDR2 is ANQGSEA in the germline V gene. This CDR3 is CSVPTPPGQGRGGELFF. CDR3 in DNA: TGCAGCGTCCCGACGCCTCCGGGACAGGGGCGTGGCGGGGAGCTGTTTTTT.

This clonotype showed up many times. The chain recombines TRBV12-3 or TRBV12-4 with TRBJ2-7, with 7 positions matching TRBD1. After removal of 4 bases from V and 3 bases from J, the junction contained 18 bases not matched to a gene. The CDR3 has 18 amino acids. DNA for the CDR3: TGTGCCAGCAGTTCCCCTGACAGGGCCAAATATCCAATCTACGAGCAGTACTTC. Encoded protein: CASSSPDRAKYPIYEQYF.